Sequencing of this T cell receptor beta chain was carried out in a study of OX40 agonist ivuxolimab in advanced cancers. On the study more broadly: Patients received the agonistic anti-OX40 (CD134) antibody ivuxolimab. Among those treated, three patients had partial responses, one with hepatocellular carcinoma and two with cutaneous melanoma.

Sequencing used immunoSEQ multiplex PCR; TCRdb keeps in-frame clones, though not all of them. The sample lists tens of thousands of clones, 80% to 90% occurring once. The specimen comprised CD4+ or CD8+ T cells sorted from blood, sampled in a trial of the OX40 agonist ivuxolimab. This TCR came from an adult with an advanced solid tumor such as melanoma, head and neck, liver or kidney cancer.

The CDR3 is CASSWGGQGEQFF. CDR3 nucleotides: TGTGCCAGCAGTTGGGGAGGGCAGGGAGAGCAGTTCTTC. The chain links TRBV28 to TRBJ2-1; 7 nucleotides match TRBD2. After removal of 4 bases from V and 10 bases from J, the junction contained 7 bases not matched to a gene. The CDR3 runs 13 residues. Germline CDR1 reads MDHEN; CDR2 reads SYDVKM.